One sample yielded the 21 T cell receptor beta chains listed below, sequenced in a study of shared clonotypes between healthy human individuals. The method was immunoSEQ multiplex PCR; TCRdb's version includes in-frame clones alone and lacks a portion of them. The sample holds 2 million to 2.5 million clones, 95% seen once. The sample comprised naive CD4+ T cells sorted from blood. The subset denotes: CD45RA+ positively selected. These receptors all stem from a man aged 18 to 29 in good health.

In the case of this clone: Additional DNA sequences in this sample encode the identical CDR3. V and J are TRBV5-1 and TRBJ1-6; TRBD1 is a possible D gene (6 bases). Trimming cost V 0 bases and J 6 bases, with 10 bases left between them. Germline values: CDR1 SGHRS, CDR2 YFSETQ. This CDR3 contains 15 residues. The CDR3 loop is CASSLEGGGNSPLHF. CDR3 nucleotide sequence: TGCGCCAGCAGCTTGGAGGGGGGTGGTAATTCACCCCTCCACTTT.

The chain has TRBV5-6 and TRBJ1-2; the D is unclear. This CDR3 is built from 14 residues. Trimming left V 1 base short and J 2 bases short, with 9 bases between. Germline V lookup: CDR1 SGHDT, CDR2 YYEEEE. DNA for the CDR3: TGTGCCAGCAGCTTGAACGGATTAAACTATGGCTACACCTTC. Amino acid sequence: CASSLNGLNYGYTF.

Turning to this clone: This same CDR3 is encoded by further DNA sequences in the sample. The rearrangement joins TRBV6-5 to TRBJ1-6, with D perhaps TRBD1 (6 bases). The CDR3 has 13 amino acids. V was cut by 6 bases and J by 5 bases, with 8 bases left in between. Germline V gene sequence: CDR1 MNHEY, CDR2 SVGAGI. The CDR3 spells CASSRQDNSPLHF. For the CDR3, the DNA is TGTGCCAGCAGCAGACAGGATAATTCACCCCTCCACTTT.

The V call is TRBV7-9, the J call TRBJ2-7, with 8 nucleotides matching TRBD1. In germline, CDR1 is SEHNR, CDR2 FQNEAQ (reference sequence). There are 14 residues in the CDR3. The V and J ends lost 11 bases and 6 bases, in that order; junction bases with no gene match: 15. The CDR3 sequence: CASSPGQGAREQYF. CDR3 DNA: TGTGCCTCATCGCCTGGCCAGGGGGCTCGCGAGCAGTACTTC.

The chain employs TRBV9 and TRBJ1-2; D is possibly TRBD1 (5 bases). Germline V gene lookup returns CDR1 SGDLS and CDR2 YYNGEE. Between the trimmed V and J ends, which lost 0 bases and 6 bases, there was a span of 18 bases. The CDR3 totals 16 residues. The CDR3 spells CASSVESQGRGDGYTF. The DNA for the CDR3 is TGTGCCAGCAGCGTAGAAAGTCAGGGTCGGGGGGATGGCTACACCTTC.

CDR3 in DNA: TGCGCCAGCAGGGGGACTAGCGGAAGCTCCTACGAGCAGTACTTC. This codes for CASRGTSGSSYEQYF. This chain joins TRBV10-2 and TRBJ2-7, with TRBD2 matching over 11 bases. CDR3 length: 15 amino acids. V lost 6 bases and J lost 0; bases outside the gene matches: 4. Per the germline V gene, CDR1 is WSHSY and CDR2 is SAAADI.

The CDR3 DNA follows: TGCGCCAGCAGCCACGGACAGGACAACTATGGCTACACCTTC. Translation gives CASSHGQDNYGYTF. V is TRBV4-1 and J is TRBJ1-2; 7 bases align to TRBD1. The CDR3 has 14 amino acids. With V trimmed by 3 bases and J by 2 bases, 3 bases remained unmatched. From germline, CDR1 is MGHRA and CDR2 YSYEKL.

The gene calls are TRBV19 and TRBJ2-2, with D perhaps TRBD1 or TRBD2 (5 bases each). The CDR3 is 12 residues long. The germline V and J ends were trimmed by 6 bases and 6 bases, with 8 bases remaining between them. Per the germline V gene, CDR1 is LNHDA and CDR2 is SQIVND (reference sequence). The CDR3 here is CASSEGPGELFF. The CDR3 DNA follows: TGTGCCAGTAGCGAGGGGCCCGGGGAGCTGTTTTTT.

This chain joins TRBV5-4 and TRBJ2-5, with TRBD2 as a possible D gene (7 bases). CDR3 length: 15 amino acids. The V and J ends lost 5 bases and 4 bases respectively, with 18 bases between them. CDR1 and CDR2 from the germline V gene are SGHNT and YYREEE (reference sequence). The CDR3 DNA sequence: TGTGCCAGCAGTGAGGGGGGGAGAGGACGAGAGACCCAGTACTTC. This translates into CASSEGGRGRETQYF.

This sequence joins TRBV19 and TRBJ2-3; weak D call: TRBD1 (6 bases). The germline V and J ends were trimmed by 1 base and 4 bases, with 12 bases remaining between them. The CDR3 is made up of 15 amino acids. CDR1 and CDR2 (germline): LNHDA, SQIVND (reference sequence). CDR3 sequence reads: CASSIGQGPPDTQYF. The CDR3 DNA follows: TGTGCCAGTAGTATAGGTCAGGGGCCCCCAGATACGCAGTATTTT. Full variable domain (remainder filled in from reference TRBV19 and TRBJ2-3): DGGITQSPKYLFRKEGQNVTLSCEQNLNHDAMYWYRQDPGQGLRLIYYSQIVNDFQKGDIAEGYSVSREKKESFPLTVTSAQKNPTAFYLCASSIGQGPPDTQYFGPGTRLTVL.

Details on this clone: The same CDR3 also results from other DNA sequences found in this sample. The V gene is TRBV6-6, the J gene TRBJ2-7; D is unresolved. The CDR3 length is 13 residues. The germline V and J ends were trimmed by 2 bases and 1 base, with 6 bases remaining between them. The V gene's germline CDR1 is MNHNY and CDR2 SVGAGI (reference sequence). The DNA for the CDR3 is TGTGCCAGCAGTTACGACCGGTCCTACGAGCAGTACTTC. This codes for CASSYDRSYEQYF.

This rearrangement joins TRBV6-5 to TRBJ2-5; TRBD1 matches 7 bases. CDR1 and CDR2 (germline): MNHEY, SVGAGI. V lost 2 bases and J lost 8; bases outside the gene matches: 8. This CDR3 comprises 14 residues. This CDR3 is CASSYKGAGETQYF. The CDR3 nucleotides read TGTGCCAGCAGTTACAAGGGGGCCGGCGAAACCCAGTACTTC.

The chain has TRBV7-6 and TRBJ2-5; 8 bases fit TRBD2. The CDR3 is 16 residues long. Losses at the gene ends were 5 bases for V and 7 bases for J; bases not matched to a gene: 15. CDR1 and CDR2 (germline): SGHVS, FNYEAQ. CDR3 in DNA: TGTGCCAGCAGCCCACCCCCTTGGGCTAGCGGGCGGACCCAGTACTTC. As protein: CASSPPPWASGRTQYF.

As DNA, the CDR3 is TGTGCCAGCTCAGGACAGGGGACTCTTACCTACGAGCAGTACTTC. It encodes CASSGQGTLTYEQYF. The rearrangement joins TRBV18 to TRBJ2-7; 9 nucleotides match TRBD1. The CDR3 has 15 amino acids. Germline V lookup: CDR1 KGHSH, CDR2 LQKENI. V was pared by 5 bases and J by 2 bases, with 7 bases of the junction left unmatched.

The chain has TRBV12-5 and TRBJ1-2; D ambiguous. Germline V gene sequence: CDR1 LGHNT, CDR2 FRNRAP. The CDR3 contains 14 residues. Trimming took 5 bases from V and 6 from J, leaving 16 bases between them. CDR3 DNA sequence: TGTGCTAGTGGTAAAGACACGGATCGCGATGGCTACACCTTC. This gives the protein CASGKDTDRDGYTF.

The chain links TRBV5-1 to TRBJ1-1; the D is unclear. This CDR3 contains 8 residues. Germline-derived CDR1 and CDR2 are SGHRS and YFSETQ. The CDR3 reads CSNTEAFF. The CDR3 region has the DNA TGCTCGAACACTGAAGCTTTCTTT.

In this sample, this clone turned up a few times. Other DNA sequences within the sample encode an identical CDR3. The chain uses TRBV5-1 and TRBJ1-3; D is uncertain. V lost 0 bases and J lost 0, with 4 bases in between. There are 14 residues in the CDR3. Germline loops: CDR1 SGHRS, CDR2 YFSETQ. CDR3 amino acids: CASSLDGSGNTIYF. CDR3 sequence (DNA): TGCGCCAGCAGCTTGGACGGCTCTGGAAACACCATATATTTT.

The CDR3 is CASSLEGSPGGANVLTF. The CDR3 coding sequence is TGTGCCAGCAGCTTGGAGGGCAGTCCTGGAGGGGCCAACGTCCTGACTTTC. This rearrangement joins TRBV5-4 to TRBJ2-6; D remains unclear. CDR1 and CDR2 from the germline V gene are SGHNT and YYREEE (reference sequence). CDR3 length: 17 amino acids. Trimming removed 0 bases from V and 4 bases from J, with 14 bases in between.

This sequence joins TRBV7-2 and TRBJ2-1; TRBD2 agrees at 10 bases. Germline CDR1 and CDR2: SGHTA and FQGNSA. After removal of 1 base from V and 4 bases from J, the junction contained 4 bases not matched to a gene. The CDR3 loop spans 16 amino acids. CDR3 sequence reads: CASSLDGAGGYNEQFF. As DNA, the CDR3 is TGTGCCAGCAGCTTAGACGGAGCGGGAGGGTACAATGAGCAGTTCTTC. The variable domain in full, with the rest retrieved from reference TRBV7-2 and TRBJ2-1, is GAGVSQSPSNKVTEKGKDVELRCDPISGHTALYWYRQSLGQGLEFLIYFQGNSAPDKSGLPSDRFSAERTGGSVSTLTIQRTQQEDSAVYLCASSLDGAGGYNEQFFGPGTRLTVL.

J is TRBJ1-6 and V is TRBV5-6; 7 bases line up with TRBD1. Losses at the gene ends were 2 bases for V and 6 bases for J; bases not matched to a gene: 2. Germline V gives CDR1 SGHDT, CDR2 YYEEEE. This CDR3 has 14 amino acids. The CDR3 sequence: CASSFTGVNSPLHF. In nucleotides, the CDR3 is TGTGCCAGCAGCTTTACAGGGGTTAATTCACCCCTCCACTTT.

A word on this clone: The sample contains more than one DNA sequence encoding this CDR3. This rearrangement joins TRBV5-4 to TRBJ2-5; D might be TRBD1 (6 bases). The germline V gene has CDR1 SGHNT and CDR2 YYREEE (reference sequence). This CDR3 has 14 amino acids. The V gene lost 2 bases and the J gene lost 1 base, with 9 bases spanning the gap. CDR3 sequence (DNA): TGTGCCAGCAGCTTAAAGGACAGCCAAGAGACCCAGTACTTC. Its protein is CASSLKDSQETQYF.